A single sample gave rise to the 24 T cell receptor beta chains below, sequenced in a study of control samples from healthy donors and cancer patients. TCRdb's copy holds only in-frame clones and misses some; the assay was immunoSEQ multiplex PCR. The repertoire holds more than 150,000 clones, with 90% to 95% as singletons. Sequenced material: blood. The origin of the receptors is a woman aged 25 to 39 in good health.

The genes are TRBV28 and TRBJ2-2, with 11 bases lining up with TRBD1. Looked up from germline, CDR1 is MDHEN and CDR2 is SYDVKM. The V gene end was trimmed by 0 bases and the J gene end by 6 bases; junction bases not matched to a gene: 9. CDR3 length: 18 residues. CDR3: CASSLWDLGQGGAGELFF. CDR3 coding DNA: TGTGCCAGCAGTTTATGGGACCTGGGACAGGGGGGAGCCGGGGAGCTGTTTTTT.

The rearrangement joins TRBV7-9 to TRBJ2-3, with D perhaps matching TRBD1 (6 bases). CDR3 length: 14 residues. V dropped 6 bases and J dropped 2 bases, with 12 bases sitting between them. Per the germline V gene, CDR1 is SEHNR and CDR2 is FQNEAQ (reference sequence). The CDR3 loop reads CASRVDRLTDTQYF. DNA of the CDR3: TGTGCCAGCAGGGTTGACAGGCTCACAGATACGCAGTATTTT.

This clone occurred once. The chain combines TRBV30 with TRBJ1-1; unclear D gene. The germline V and J ends were trimmed by 0 bases and 3 bases, with 5 bases remaining between them. Germline CDR1 is GTSNPN and CDR2 is SVGIG (reference sequence). The CDR3 totals 12 residues. CDR3 coding DNA: TGTGCCTGGAGTGTAATGGACACTGAAGCTTTCTTT. Encoded protein: CAWSVMDTEAFF.

V gene TRBV5-1 combines with J gene TRBJ1-2, with D possibly being TRBD1 (5 bases). V lost 4 bases and J lost 0, with 22 bases in between. Germline V gene sequence: CDR1 SGHRS, CDR2 YFSETQ. CDR3 length: 18 residues. CDR3: CASSPGRPGTLANYGYTF. For the CDR3, the DNA is TGCGCCAGCAGCCCGGGACGCCCAGGGACTTTAGCTAACTATGGCTACACCTTC.

The chain links TRBV6-6 to TRBJ2-7; D might be TRBD1 or TRBD2, each matching 6 bases. The V and J ends lost 5 bases and 4 bases respectively, with 15 bases between them. The length of the CDR3 is 14 residues. The germline V gene has CDR1 MNHNY and CDR2 SVGAGI (reference sequence). This CDR3 reads CASSPVGGGYEQYF. DNA for the CDR3: TGTGCCAGCAGTCCCGTCGGGGGCGGGTACGAGCAGTACTTC.

V gene TRBV18 combines with J gene TRBJ2-7; 11 nucleotides match TRBD2. The CDR3 is 17 amino acids. The ends lost 6 bases at V and 1 base at J; junction bases unmatched: 11. CDR1 is KGHSH and CDR2 is LQKENI in the germline V gene. The DNA of the CDR3 is TGTGCCAGCTCCCCTGCTCAGGGACTAGCGGATTCCTACGAGCAGTACTTC. Protein: CASSPAQGLADSYEQYF.

The genes are TRBV20-1 and TRBJ1-1; 12 bases are a match to TRBD1. Germline lookup yields CDR1 DFQATT and CDR2 SNEGSKA (reference sequence). Trimming at V came to 3 bases and at J to 4 bases, leaving 3 bases not matched to a gene. This CDR3 is 14 amino acids long. The CDR3, as DNA: TGCAGTGCTAGTGGGGACAGGGGGCCCACTGAAGCTTTCTTT. Protein product: CSASGDRGPTEAFF.

The chain carries TRBV18 and TRBJ1-1; D perhaps matches TRBD1 (5 bases). Trimming removed 6 bases at V and 1 base at J, with 9 bases between. This CDR3 has 13 amino acids. The germline V gene has CDR1 KGHSH and CDR2 LQKENI. The CDR3 coding sequence is TGTGCCAGCTCGTCACAGGAGAACACTGAAGCTTTCTTT. Translating it yields CASSSQENTEAFF. Variable domain in full (rest from reference TRBV18 and TRBJ1-1): NAGVMQNPRHLVRRRGQEARLRCSPMKGHSHVYWYRQLPEEGLKFMVYLQKENIIDESGMPKERFSAEFPKEGPSILRIQQVVRGDSAAYFCASSSQENTEAFFGQGTRLTVV.

This clone was found once. The chain is built from TRBV7-8 and TRBJ2-7, with 7 bases identical to TRBD2. The CDR3 is made up of 14 amino acids. V was clipped by 1 base and J by 6 bases; unmatched bases: 6. Per the germline V gene, CDR1 is SGHVS and CDR2 is FQNEAQ. This CDR3 reads CASSLVGLSREQYF. CDR3 bases: TGTGCCAGCAGCTTAGTGGGACTATCCCGCGAGCAGTACTTC.

This chain joins TRBV7-6 and TRBJ2-5; 12 bases map to TRBD2. J gave up 3 bases and V 5 bases, and 4 bases lay outside the gene matches. CDR1 SGHVS and CDR2 FNYEAQ come from the germline V gene. There are 15 residues in the CDR3. CDR3 DNA sequence: TGTGCCAGCAGCCCGCGACTAGCGGGAGAAGAGACCCAGTACTTC. It translates to CASSPRLAGEETQYF.

As regards this clone: Within the sample, other DNA sequences also encode this same CDR3. The chain joins TRBV28 to TRBJ2-2; D remains unclear. With 3 bases removed from V and 6 bases from J, the gap between germline ends came to 2 bases. The CDR3 consists of 11 residues. Germline CDR1 reads MDHEN; CDR2 reads SYDVKM. The CDR3: CASSFPGELFF. The DNA of the CDR3 is TGTGCCAGCAGTTTTCCCGGGGAGCTGTTTTTT.

The J gene is TRBJ2-7, the V gene TRBV11-1; 11 bases line up with TRBD1. This CDR3 has 15 amino acids. Germline V gives CDR1 SGHAT, CDR2 FQDESV (reference sequence). Unmatched junction bases numbered 10, after V lost 6 bases and J lost 6 bases. The CDR3 nucleotides read TGTGCCAGCAGACCTAGGACAGGGGGCCGAGGCGAGCAGTACTTC. Protein sequence: CASRPRTGGRGEQYF.

The V gene is TRBV7-9, the J gene TRBJ1-1; 7 bases are shared with TRBD1. CDR3 length equals 16 residues. The V segment lost 3 bases and the J segment 0 bases; nucleotides outside the gene matches: 7. Germline lookup yields CDR1 SEHNR and CDR2 FQNEAQ (reference sequence). As DNA, the CDR3 is TGTGCCAGCAGCTTTCCGCAGGGGGGGATGAACACTGAAGCTTTCTTT. It is translated as CASSFPQGGMNTEAFF.

This clone was observed once. The chain has TRBV5-1 and TRBJ1-2; no definite D call. CDR3 size: 13 residues. Germline CDR1 SGHRS, CDR2 YFSETQ. Trimming left V 4 bases short and J 3 bases short, with 10 bases between. This chain's CDR3 is CASSQDGDYGYTF. In DNA form, the CDR3 reads TGCGCCAGCAGCCAGGACGGAGACTATGGCTACACCTTC.

This clone occurred many times. V usage is TRBV7-6 and J usage is TRBJ1-3; D is ambiguous. The V end lost 2 bases, the J end lost 2 bases, and 7 bases lay between the germline ends. Germline CDR1 SGHVS, CDR2 FNYEAQ. This CDR3 contains 14 residues. The CDR3 spells CASSLTRTGNTIYF. CDR3 bases: TGTGCCAGCAGCTTAACCAGGACTGGAAACACCATATATTTT. Full variable domain (missing parts from reference TRBV7-6 and TRBJ1-3): GAGVSQSPRYKVTKRGQDVALRCDPISGHVSLYWYRQALGQGPEFLTYFNYEAQQDKSGLPNDRFSAERPEGSISTLTIQRTEQRDSAMYRCASSLTRTGNTIYFGEGSWLTVV.

CDR3 in amino acids: CASSEQGYGYTF. CDR3 bases: TGTGCCAGCAGTGAACAGGGGTATGGCTACACCTTC. The V and J genes are TRBV2 and TRBJ1-2; possible D gene TRBD1, 6 bases. The CDR3 has 12 residues. The germline gives CDR1 SNHLY, CDR2 FYNNEI. The V and J ends lost 2 bases and 5 bases respectively, with 6 bases between them.

The rearrangement uses TRBV27 and TRBJ2-7; perhaps TRBD1 as D (6 bases). Trimming shortened V by 0 bases and J by 4 bases, and 16 bases separated the two germline ends. Germline assignment: CDR1 MNHEY and CDR2 SMNVEV (reference sequence). CDR3 length equals 16 residues. The DNA of the CDR3 is TGTGCCAGCAGTTTATCGCAGGGACACAGACTTTACGAGCAGTACTTC. This sequence encodes CASSLSQGHRLYEQYF.

This rearrangement joins TRBV2 to TRBJ2-1; a weak D match, TRBD2 (5 bases). The germline V and J ends were trimmed by 4 bases and 0 bases, with 10 bases remaining between them. The V gene's germline CDR1 is SNHLY and CDR2 FYNNEI. The CDR3 extends over 15 amino acids. In DNA form, the CDR3 reads TGTGCCAGCAGTGTTAACCGGGGCTCCTACAATGAGCAGTTCTTC. Protein product: CASSVNRGSYNEQFF. Full variable domain (outside the CDR3, taken from reference TRBV2 and TRBJ2-1): EPEVTQTPSHQVTQMGQEVILRCVPISNHLYFYWYRQILGQKVEFLVSFYNNEISEKSEIFDDQFSVERPDGSNFTLKIRSTKLEDSAMYFCASSVNRGSYNEQFFGPGTRLTVL.

This clone was seen once. V is TRBV24-1 and J is TRBJ2-1, with TRBD2 matching over 13 bases. The CDR3 extends over 14 amino acids. Germline lookup yields CDR1 KGHDR and CDR2 SFDVKD. The V and J ends lost 7 bases and 8 bases, in that order; junction bases with no gene match: 4. The CDR3 coding sequence is TGTGCCACCAGCCGGACTAGCGGGAGCTATGAGCAGTTCTTC. It translates to CATSRTSGSYEQFF.

This clone was picked up one time. The chain carries TRBV11-2 and TRBJ2-7, with 7 nucleotides matching TRBD1. The CDR3 sequence is 15 residues long. V shed 7 bases, J shed 4 bases, and the junction held 13 bases outside the gene matches. Germline loops: CDR1 SGHAT, CDR2 FQNNGV. CDR3 region: CASTLTTGNQYEQYF. The DNA for the CDR3 is TGTGCCAGCACTCTGACGACAGGGAATCAGTACGAGCAGTACTTC.

The J gene is TRBJ2-7, the V gene TRBV4-1; TRBD2 matches at 13 bases. Trimming at V came to 0 bases and at J to 7 bases, leaving 3 bases not matched to a gene. This CDR3 contains 15 residues. Germline CDR1 and CDR2: MGHRA and YSYEKL. The CDR3 is CASSQDWGLAGEQYF. The CDR3 coding sequence is TGCGCCAGCAGCCAAGATTGGGGACTAGCGGGGGAGCAGTACTTC.

The chain combines TRBV30 with TRBJ1-6; D call uncertain. Germline values: CDR1 GTSNPN, CDR2 SVGIG (reference sequence). Trimming took off 3 bases at V and 5 bases at J, with 11 bases between the two ends. This CDR3 has 14 amino acids. Written as DNA, the CDR3 is TGTGCCTGGAGGGCCGGGAACCATAATTCACCCCTCCACTTT. Amino acid sequence: CAWRAGNHNSPLHF.

In regard to this clone: Other DNA sequences within the sample encode an identical CDR3. The chain has TRBV4-3 and TRBJ2-1; 14 nucleotides align to TRBD2. This CDR3 contains 17 residues. The germline V gene has CDR1 LGHNA and CDR2 YSLEER. V lost 6 bases to trimming and J lost 4 bases; unmatched junction nucleotides: 8. The DNA for the CDR3 is TGCGCCAGCAGGCTGGGGACTAGCGGGAGTGATTACAATGAGCAGTTCTTC. Encoded protein: CASRLGTSGSDYNEQFF.

The rearrangement joins TRBV21-1 to TRBJ1-4; TRBD1, the table's D call, was not compared with the DNA. TRBV21-1 is labeled a pseudogene. There are 17 residues in the CDR3. As DNA, the CDR3 is TGTGCCAGCAGCAACCCCGGGACAGGGGATTTGGATGAAAAACTGTTTTTT. Protein sequence: CASSNPGTGDLDEKLFF.